This note documents a single T cell receptor (beta chain) sequence. The antigen is undetermined. This specimen comes from a study of identifying expanded T cells in peripheral blood. Trimming cost V 5 bases and J 3 bases, with 17 bases left between them. Germline CDR1 SQVTM, CDR2 ANQGSEA. The CDR3 has 14 amino acids. Study-wide results and limits: Technical replicates showed about 1.2 changed clones; roughly two weeks around 15; four weeks 19.

Some clones are missing from TCRdb's copy, which holds only in-frame ones; the method was immunoSEQ multiplex PCR. The top ten hold about a sixth of the sample, which has 95,000 to 100,000 clones, roughly nine tenths seen once. This chain joins TRBV29-1 and TRBJ2-7; D might be TRBD1 (7 bases). This receptor was obtained from a person aged 18 to 75 in good health. Material for sequencing was blood. The CDR3, as DNA: TGCAGCGTTCTCTTGTCAGGGGGGTTCTACGAGCAGTACTTC. This encodes CSVLLSGGFYEQYF.